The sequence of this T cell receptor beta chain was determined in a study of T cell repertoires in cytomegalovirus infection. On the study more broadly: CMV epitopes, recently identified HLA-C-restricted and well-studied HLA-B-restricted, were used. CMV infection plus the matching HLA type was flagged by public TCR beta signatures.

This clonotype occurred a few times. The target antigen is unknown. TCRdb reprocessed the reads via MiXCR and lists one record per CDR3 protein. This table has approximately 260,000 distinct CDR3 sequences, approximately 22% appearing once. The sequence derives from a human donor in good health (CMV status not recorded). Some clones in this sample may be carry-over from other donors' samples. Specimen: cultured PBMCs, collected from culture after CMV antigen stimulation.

CDR3 nucleotide sequence: TGTGCCAGCAGTTACCCTAGCGGGAGTAACACAGATACGCAGTATTTT. Protein: CASSYPSGSNTDTQYF. The genes are TRBV6-2 or TRBV6-3 and TRBJ2-3; 10 nucleotides align to TRBD2. Per germline, CDR1 MNHEY and CDR2 SVGEGT. V dropped 2 bases and J dropped 2; count of bases not matched to a gene: 4. CDR3 length: 16 amino acids.